A single sample gave rise to the 32 T cell receptor beta chains below, sequenced in a study of identifying expanded T cells in peripheral blood. This table comes from immunoSEQ multiplex PCR, and its TCRdb copy is limited to in-frame clones, with some not included. Of over 85,000 clones listed, 88% were seen once; the top ten hold around 14%. The sequenced sample consisted of blood. The receptors here all came from a person aged 18 to 75 in good health.

V and J are TRBV5-4 and TRBJ2-5, with unresolved D. With 4 bases removed from V and 2 bases from J, the gap between germline ends came to 15 bases. The V gene's germline CDR1 is SGHNT and CDR2 YYREEE (reference sequence). The CDR3 consists of 15 residues. CDR3 sequence (DNA): TGTGCCAGCAGCGATCGGACGAGAAATCAAGAGACCCAGTACTTC. It translates to CASSDRTRNQETQYF. Full variable domain (outside the CDR3, taken from reference TRBV5-4 and TRBJ2-5): ETGVTQSPTHLIKTRGQQVTLRCSSQSGHNTVSWYQQALGQGPQFIFQYYREEENGRGNFPPRFSGLQFPNYSSELNVNALELDDSALYLCASSDRTRNQETQYFGPGTRLLVL.

This chain uses TRBV6-5 with TRBJ2-3; 7 bases line up with TRBD2. Trimming at V came to 8 bases and at J to 3 bases, leaving 8 bases not matched to a gene. This CDR3 spans 14 amino acids. Germline V gene lookup returns CDR1 MNHEY and CDR2 SVGAGI. CDR3 region: CASSKSGDTDTQYF. CDR3 DNA sequence: TGTGCCAGCTCAAAGAGCGGGGATACAGATACGCAGTATTTT.

The rearrangement links TRBV11-3 to TRBJ2-1, with D tentatively TRBD1 (5 bases). CDR3 length: 12 amino acids. Per germline, CDR1 SGHNT and CDR2 YENEEA. Trimming shortened V by 5 bases and J by 9 bases, and 11 bases separated the two germline ends. CDR3 in amino acids: CASSVSRGEQFF. In DNA form, the CDR3 reads TGTGCCAGCAGCGTCAGTAGGGGTGAGCAGTTCTTC. Full variable domain (outside the CDR3, taken from reference TRBV11-3 and TRBJ2-1): EAGVVQSPRYKIIEKKQPVAFWCNPISGHNTLYWYLQNLGQGPELLIRYENEEAVDDSQLPKDRFSAERLKGVDSTLKIQPAELGDSAVYLCASSVSRGEQFFGPGTRLTVL.

The chain combines TRBV6-5 with TRBJ1-6; no clear D gene. CDR1 and CDR2 (germline): MNHEY, SVGAGI. Trimming left V 2 bases short and J 5 bases short, with 1 base between. The CDR3 has 12 amino acids. The CDR3 sequence: CASSYHNSPLHF. Here the CDR3 DNA reads TGTGCCAGCAGTTACCATAATTCACCCCTCCACTTT.

The rearrangement uses TRBV29-1 and TRBJ1-1; 7 nucleotides agree with TRBD1. Trimming took 0 bases from V and 4 from J; bases not matched to a gene: 11. This CDR3 is built from 16 residues. Germline V gene lookup returns CDR1 SQVTM and CDR2 ANQGSEA. In DNA, the CDR3 is TGCAGCGTTGAAGATTTCTTCGGACAGGCGAGCACTGAAGCTTTCTTT. The encoded protein is CSVEDFFGQASTEAFF.

V is TRBV6-6 and J is TRBJ2-3; TRBD2 matches 8 bases. Germline V gene lookup returns CDR1 MNHNY and CDR2 SVGAGI (reference sequence). The CDR3 is made up of 15 amino acids. With V trimmed by 0 bases and J by 1 base, 0 bases remained unmatched. DNA for the CDR3: TGTGCCAGCAGTTACTCTAGCGGGGGCACAGATACGCAGTATTTT. Protein sequence: CASSYSSGGTDTQYF.

The CDR3 is CASSSQGKGTEAFF. CDR3 nucleotides: TGTGCCAGCAGCTCACAGGGTAAGGGCACTGAAGCTTTCTTT. The rearrangement joins TRBV7-2 to TRBJ1-1; maybe TRBD1 (6 bases). The V and J ends lost 4 bases and 4 bases respectively, with 13 bases between them. CDR3 size: 14 residues. From germline, CDR1 is SGHTA and CDR2 FQGNSA.

The V gene is TRBV4-1, the J gene TRBJ1-1, with D uncertain. Trimming took off 0 bases at V and 0 bases at J, with 8 bases between the two ends. CDR1 is MGHRA and CDR2 is YSYEKL in the germline V gene. The CDR3 sequence is 15 residues long. DNA for the CDR3: TGCGCCAGCAGCCAAGAGGGCCACATGAACACTGAAGCTTTCTTT. This gives the protein CASSQEGHMNTEAFF.

CDR3 region: CASSQDLAQGDEKLFF. CDR3 nucleotides: TGCGCCAGCAGCCAAGATTTGGCACAGGGTGACGAAAAACTGTTTTTT. The chain carries TRBV4-1 and TRBJ1-4; possible D gene TRBD1, 6 bases. The CDR3 covers 16 residues. Germline lookup yields CDR1 MGHRA and CDR2 YSYEKL. Between the trimmed V and J ends, which lost 0 bases and 8 bases, there was a span of 16 bases.

The chain links TRBV6-5 to TRBJ2-5, with a possible D match to TRBD1 (6 bases). The CDR3 has 14 amino acids. The germline V gene has CDR1 MNHEY and CDR2 SVGAGI. V lost 5 bases and J lost 5, with 15 bases in between. The DNA of the CDR3 is TGTGCCAGCAGTCAATTACAGGGCGCGGAGACCCAGTACTTC. This gives the protein CASSQLQGAETQYF.

The chain combines TRBV6-5 with TRBJ2-1, with 8 bases fitting TRBD1. V was clipped by 5 bases and J by 5 bases; unmatched bases: 5. Germline values: CDR1 MNHEY, CDR2 SVGAGI. The CDR3 is 14 residues long. CDR3 in DNA: TGTGCCAGCAGTCCGACAGGGGCGGACAATGAGCAGTTCTTC. It encodes CASSPTGADNEQFF.

The J gene is TRBJ2-7, the V gene TRBV6-6; D is uncertain. The CDR3 extends over 13 amino acids. Germline V CDR1 and CDR2: MNHNY, SVGAGI (reference sequence). V was pared by 0 bases and J by 2 bases, with 5 bases between. For the CDR3, the DNA is TGTGCCAGCAGTTACTCCAGAACCTACGAGCAGTACTTC. Its protein product is CASSYSRTYEQYF.

This sequence joins TRBV9 and TRBJ2-1, with D perhaps matching TRBD1 (5 bases). Germline assignment: CDR1 SGDLS and CDR2 YYNGEE. V was pared by 4 bases and J by 7 bases, with 12 bases between. There are 13 residues in the CDR3. CDR3 sequence reads: CASSSHGANEQFF. The CDR3 DNA follows: TGTGCCAGCAGCTCCCATGGGGCGAATGAGCAGTTCTTC. Complete variable domain (other parts from reference TRBV9 and TRBJ2-1): DSGVTQTPKHLITATGQRVTLRCSPRSGDLSVYWYQQSLDQGLQFLIQYYNGEERAKGNILERFSAQQFPDLHSELNLSSLELGDSALYFCASSSHGANEQFFGPGTRLTVL.

V gene TRBV11-3 combines with J gene TRBJ2-1; TRBD2 matches at 7 bases. The CDR3 has 17 residues. J was trimmed by 8 bases and V by 2 bases; bases with no gene match: 15. Germline V gene sequence: CDR1 SGHNT, CDR2 YENEEA. CDR3 residues: CASSLPHSRGGADEQFF. The CDR3 DNA reads TGTGCCAGCAGCTTACCCCATTCTCGCGGGGGAGCGGATGAGCAGTTCTTC.

The chain joins TRBV27 to TRBJ1-1, with D hard to call. Germline V gives CDR1 MNHEY, CDR2 SMNVEV (reference sequence). V shed 3 bases and J shed 7 bases, with 12 bases lying between them. CDR3 length: 13 amino acids. CDR3 sequence (DNA): TGTGCCAGCAGTTTCTCCCGGTCCCTTGAAGCTTTCTTT. It codes for CASSFSRSLEAFF.

This chain links TRBV27 with TRBJ2-5; no clear D. CDR1 and CDR2 from the germline V gene are MNHEY and SMNVEV (reference sequence). CDR3 size: 13 residues. The V gene lost 3 bases and the J gene lost 1 base, with 6 bases spanning the gap. CDR3 residues: CASSFFGQETQYF. The DNA of the CDR3 is TGTGCCAGCAGTTTTTTTGGCCAAGAGACCCAGTACTTC.

J is TRBJ1-1 and V is TRBV9; TRBD1 matches at 9 bases. CDR1 is SGDLS and CDR2 is YYNGEE in the germline V gene. J gave up 0 bases and V 7 bases, and 10 bases lay outside the gene matches. The CDR3 loop spans 16 amino acids. The CDR3 DNA reads TGTGCCAGCGGAGAGGACAGGGGCCGGATGAACACTGAAGCTTTCTTT. Translated, it gives CASGEDRGRMNTEAFF.

The chain employs TRBV7-9 and TRBJ2-7; 12 positions match TRBD2. Looked up from germline, CDR1 is SEHNR and CDR2 is FQNEAQ (reference sequence). This CDR3 has 16 residues. The V gene end was trimmed by 5 bases and the J gene end by 2 bases; junction bases not matched to a gene: 7. CDR3: CASSLSSSGRAYEQYF. Here the CDR3 DNA reads TGTGCCAGCAGCCTATCATCTAGCGGGAGGGCCTACGAGCAGTACTTC.

V gene TRBV7-9 combines with J gene TRBJ2-6, with D possibly matching TRBD1 (6 bases). The CDR3 has 15 residues. The germline V gene has CDR1 SEHNR and CDR2 FQNEAQ (reference sequence). The ends were cut back, 2 bases at V and 2 bases at J, with 7 bases in the middle. CDR3 amino acids: CASSLYRAGANVLTF. The CDR3, as DNA: TGTGCCAGCAGCTTATACAGGGCTGGGGCCAACGTCCTGACTTTC. Filled out from reference TRBV7-9 and TRBJ2-6, the complete variable domain reads DTGVSQNPRHKITKRGQNVTFRCDPISEHNRLYWYRQTLGQGPEFLTYFQNEAQLEKSRLLSDRFSAERPKGSFSTLEIQRTEQGDSAMYLCASSLYRAGANVLTFGAGSRLTVL.

CDR3 sequence (DNA): TGCGCCAGCAGCTGGACGGCGGACTCCTACGAGCAGTACTTC. The encoded protein is CASSWTADSYEQYF. The chain uses TRBV5-1 and TRBJ2-7; unclear D gene. Trimming removed 3 bases from V and 0 bases from J, with 10 bases in between. CDR1 is SGHRS and CDR2 is YFSETQ in the germline V gene. The CDR3 has 14 amino acids.

The rearrangement links TRBV7-2 to TRBJ2-7; D may be TRBD1 (6 bases). This CDR3 spans 15 amino acids. Germline-derived CDR1 and CDR2 are SGHTA and FQGNSA. Deletions cut 5 bases from V and 4 bases from J, with 18 bases between. CDR3 sequence: CASSHTARTVYEQYF. The CDR3 nucleotides read TGTGCCAGCAGCCACACAGCCCGGACAGTATACGAGCAGTACTTC.

V and J are TRBV27 and TRBJ2-7; weak D call: TRBD2 (6 bases). The germline gives CDR1 MNHEY, CDR2 SMNVEV (reference sequence). CDR3 length: 13 amino acids. V was shortened by 1 base and J by 6 bases, with 10 bases between the two germline ends. The CDR3: CASSLYRDSEQYF. The CDR3 nucleotides are TGTGCCAGCAGTTTATACCGGGACTCCGAGCAGTACTTC.

J is TRBJ2-2 and V is TRBV15, with TRBD2 as a possible D gene (6 bases). The CDR3 has 17 amino acids. CDR1 and CDR2 from the germline V gene are LNHNV and YYDKDF (reference sequence). V lost 3 bases, J lost 0 bases, and 14 bases lay in between. This CDR3 is CATSRYLAATNTGELFF. DNA of the CDR3: TGTGCCACCAGCAGGTACTTAGCGGCCACGAACACCGGGGAGCTGTTTTTT.

This clone was counted between two and nine times. The V gene is TRBV5-1, the J gene TRBJ2-7, with D hard to call. There are 13 residues in the CDR3. V was cut by 5 bases and J by 3 bases, with 12 bases left in between. Germline values: CDR1 SGHRS, CDR2 YFSETQ. Here the CDR3 reads CASRVLGNYEQYF. DNA for the CDR3: TGCGCCAGCAGGGTCCTGGGGAACTACGAGCAGTACTTC.

DNA of the CDR3: TGTGCCAGCAGCTTGGGGCAGGGTCCGGTTGTGGCCCAGTACTTC. Residues: CASSLGQGPVVAQYF. V and J are TRBV5-6 and TRBJ2-5, with a tentative D call TRBD1 (5 bases). V lost 0 bases to trimming and J lost 9 bases, with 18 bases between them. The length of the CDR3 is 15 residues. Germline assignment: CDR1 SGHDT and CDR2 YYEEEE.

V is TRBV18 and J is TRBJ2-7, with 9 bases identical to TRBD1. The CDR3 spans 15 residues. Germline trimming cut 4 bases from V and 2 bases from J; bases unmatched to any gene: 6. Looked up from germline, CDR1 is KGHSH and CDR2 is LQKENI. The CDR3 region has the DNA TGTGCCAGCTCACAAGGACAGGGGCGAACCTACGAGCAGTACTTC. Protein product: CASSQGQGRTYEQYF.

This CDR3 reads CASSVEASGGSTDTQYF. CDR3 in DNA: TGTGCCAGCAGCGTAGAGGCTAGCGGGGGTAGCACAGATACGCAGTATTTT. J is TRBJ2-3 and V is TRBV9; 10 bases are a match to TRBD2. Germline V gene data show CDR1 as SGDLS and CDR2 as YYNGEE. V trimming: 0 bases; J trimming: 0 bases; junction bases outside the gene matches: 4. The CDR3 runs to 17 residues.

The V gene is TRBV18, the J gene TRBJ2-7; 14 bases line up with TRBD2. CDR1 and CDR2 (germline): KGHSH, LQKENI. CDR3 length equals 17 residues. V gave up 3 bases and J gave up 2 bases; unmatched junction bases: 6. CDR3 region: CASSPRTSGRNPYEQYF. DNA of the CDR3: TGTGCCAGCTCACCTAGGACTAGCGGGAGGAACCCCTACGAGCAGTACTTC.

J is TRBJ2-1 and V is TRBV28, with 9 positions matching TRBD2. Germline assignment: CDR1 MDHEN and CDR2 SYDVKM. The CDR3 covers 15 residues. V was clipped by 5 bases and J by 1 base; unmatched bases: 3. This chain's CDR3 is CASSGLATSYNEQFF. The CDR3 nucleotides read TGTGCCAGCAGTGGACTAGCGACATCCTACAATGAGCAGTTCTTC.

This clone appeared once. V and J are TRBV11-1 and TRBJ1-1; 9 bases fit TRBD1. V lost 3 bases, J lost 4 bases, and 3 bases stayed unmatched. This CDR3 is 14 amino acids long. Germline lookup yields CDR1 SGHAT and CDR2 FQDESV (reference sequence). In nucleotides, the CDR3 is TGTGCCAGCAGCTTCAGGGACAGGGTCACTGAAGCTTTCTTT. Residues: CASSFRDRVTEAFF.

The gene calls are TRBV2 and TRBJ2-2; 10 nucleotides match TRBD2. The CDR3 covers 16 residues. CDR1 and CDR2 from the germline V gene are SNHLY and FYNNEI. The junction had 12 bases not matched to a gene; V was cut back by 8 bases and J by 6 bases. This CDR3 reads CASLLGLAETPGELFF. The CDR3 bases are TGTGCCAGCCTCCTAGGACTAGCGGAGACCCCCGGGGAGCTGTTTTTT. The complete variable domain, with remaining parts taken from reference TRBV2 and TRBJ2-2, reads EPEVTQTPSHQVTQMGQEVILRCVPISNHLYFYWYRQILGQKVEFLVSFYNNEISEKSEIFDDQFSVERPDGSNFTLKIRSTKLEDSAMYFCASLLGLAETPGELFFGEGSRLTVL.

The rearrangement joins TRBV6-1 to TRBJ1-5; 8 bases are shared with TRBD1. Germline values: CDR1 MNHNS, CDR2 SASEGT. V lost 0 bases and J lost 2; bases outside the gene matches: 6. The CDR3 loop spans 17 amino acids. The CDR3, as DNA: TGTGCCAGCAGTGAAGCTTCAGGGGGCGACGGCAATCAGCCCCAGCATTTT. Translated, it gives CASSEASGGDGNQPQHF.